The entry that follows covers one T cell receptor beta chain sequence. Its antigen is as yet unknown. This sample was included in a study of T cells in localized non-small cell lung cancer. General study points: Adjacent lung exhibited a median of approximately 50 among the 100 most abundant tumor clones.

The data were produced by immunoSEQ multiplex PCR, yet TCRdb's version contains in-frame clones alone and is incomplete. The profile shows about 92,000 clones, approximately 91% of them singletons. Trimming pared 5 bases from V and 5 bases from J, leaving 22 bases between. Per germline, CDR1 SGHAT and CDR2 FQNNGV. The CDR3 sequence is 16 residues long. V and J are TRBV11-2 and TRBJ2-7; TRBD1 might be the D (6 bases). The clonotype was recovered from a woman aged 35 to 70 with stage II squamous cell lung carcinoma. The sample here was PBMCs, taken before any cancer treatment. CDR3 nucleotides: TGTGCCAGCAGCCCGCCCGGTGGCCGGCCAGGGGACGAGCAGTACTTC. This encodes CASSPPGGRPGDEQYF.